Below, 2 T cell receptor beta chains from the same sample are listed, as sequenced in a study of shared clonotypes between healthy human individuals. The table came from immunoSEQ multiplex PCR; TCRdb's copy has only in-frame clones and leaves some out. This sample has roughly 700,000 clones, with around two thirds found just once. Sample: memory CD4+ T cells sorted from blood. Subset defined: CD45RA-negative fraction. The origin of the receptors is a woman aged 25 to 45 in good health.

V is TRBV29-1 and J is TRBJ2-7, with D perhaps matching TRBD2 (5 bases). The CDR3 has 12 amino acids. The germline CDR1 and CDR2 sequences are SQVTM and ANQGSEA. Trimming took 5 bases from V and 0 from J, leaving 8 bases between them. CDR3 in DNA: TGCAGCGTTTGGGGAGCCTCCTACGAGCAGTACTTC. Encoded protein: CSVWGASYEQYF.

The chain is built from TRBV6-5 and TRBJ2-6; 9 nucleotides match TRBD1. Per the germline V gene, CDR1 is MNHEY and CDR2 is SVGAGI. This CDR3 contains 15 residues. With V trimmed by 6 bases and J by 2 bases, 2 bases remained unmatched. The CDR3 region is CASRRTGAGANVLTF. CDR3 in DNA: TGTGCCAGCAGGCGGACAGGGGCTGGGGCCAACGTCCTGACTTTC.